This TCR beta chain was recovered during a study of CD8 T cells in Susac syndrome. CDR3 size: 11 residues. The V end lost 8 bases, the J end lost 8 bases, and 10 bases lay between the germline ends. The germline V gene encodes CDR1 MNHNS and CDR2 SASEGT. The multiple sclerosis controls were treatment-naive patients affected by stable or active relapsing-remitting disease. CD8+ and CD4+ T cells were negatively isolated; TEMRA cells were FACS-enriched. Broader study findings: The study acknowledged a relatively small number of individuals in its TCR sequencing and HLA analysis.

Reverse transcription of about 0.45 to 1 ug RNA was performed with random hexamers. The authors amplified TCR beta CDR3 across 54 Vbeta and 13 Jbeta using immunoSEQ multiplex PCR. TCRdb ran MiXCR on the immunoSEQ multiplex PCR reads and lists one entry per CDR3 protein. The data show under 550,000 distinct CDR3 sequences, around 85% seen once. This clonotype has only a few counts. The antigen is not known. The sequencing input was CD8+ T cells from PBMCs. The V and J genes are TRBV6-1 and TRBJ2-1; D is undetermined. The source is a human donor with multiple sclerosis. This CDR3 is CASRRSDEQFF. For the CDR3, the DNA is TGTGCCAGCCGTCGATCCGATGAGCAGTTCTTC.